This record looks at one T cell receptor beta chain sequence and its context. Its antigen is not yet known. No per-base quality is available; no much larger clone lies one base away. This entry is derived from a study of OX40 agonist ivuxolimab in advanced cancers. Concerning the study at large: Ivuxolimab was a fully human IgG2 agonistic monoclonal antibody targeting the costimulatory receptor OX40 (CD134). Intravenous ivuxolimab was administered to patients every 2 weeks at six dose levels: 0.01, 0.1, 0.3, 1.5, 3 and 10 mg/kg. Among the approximately 54 dose-escalation patients, some 19 had hepatocellular carcinoma, 15 or so melanoma, 9 renal cell carcinoma and 9 head and neck cancer. The dose-escalation cohort was around 84% male with a mean age of about 58 years, ranging from about 20 to 85. Prior anti-PD-1, anti-PD-L1 or anti-CTLA-4 therapy was permitted, and checkpoint inhibitors had been received by about two fifths of dose-escalation patients. Partial responses occurred in three dose-escalation patients: two with cutaneous melanoma and one with hepatocellular carcinoma. Peripheral TCRbeta sequencing was intended to test whether TCR sequence diversity was altered and clonal T-cell expansion was caused by ivuxolimab. The paper covers the monotherapy dose-escalation part of the phase I ivuxolimab trial, which included N of about 50 patients. What the work shows at the level of the full study, not this receptor alone: After ivuxolimab, CD8+ T cells had more expanded clones than CD4+ T cells on average. Clonal expansion of both CD4+ and CD8+ blood T cells was observed from baseline to week 6 at doses 0.1 to 3.0 mg/kg. Which antigens the clonally expanded peripheral T cells were specific for was not determined. In the 0.1-3.0 mg/kg groups, partial responders were among the patients with the lowest normalized peripheral clonal expansion, particularly in CD8+ T cells. Low levels of normalized T-cell clonal expansion were also seen in some nonresponding patients.

The CDR3 holds 15 amino acids from the cysteine to the phenylalanine. Only CDR3 DNA remains: 45 bases, in frame from the first base. As encoded in the germline V gene (reference sequence), CDR1 is LNHNV while CDR2 is YYDKDF. The V end loses 3 bases and the J end loses 0 bases, and a stretch of 9 bases separates them. The trial excluded patients who had a history of autoimmune disease or who were on systemic immunosuppression. Peripheral blood for TCR sequencing was drawn from every dose cohort at baseline, at cycle 4 day 1 and at cycle 7 day 1. Samples were obtained from an open-label, multicenter, first-in-human phase I dose-escalation trial of ivuxolimab. The trial enrolled adults with locally advanced or metastatic head and neck squamous cell, hepatocellular, melanoma or renal cell carcinoma. Before TCR sequencing, CD4+ and CD8+ T cells were separately sorted from peripheral blood. To sequence the TCRbeta CDR3 region, genomic DNA was isolated from the sorted cells. The immunoSEQ Assay was used to sequence the TCRbeta CDR3 regions. TCRdb provides this immuneACCESS table in a form limited to in-frame rearrangements. Some clones are lacking; in checked studies, under half of them reflect an unresolved V gene, and why the rest are absent is not known. In this sample the table shows 55,000 to 65,000 clones, about 85% of which occur a single time. Of the sample, 3.5% to 4% is held by the ten largest clones.

This chain is built from TRBV15 and TRBJ1-5, with the identity of the D gene unclear. Here the sequenced sample was CD4+ or CD8+ T cells sorted from blood, taken in a trial of the OX40 agonist ivuxolimab. The receptor's source is an adult with an advanced solid tumor such as melanoma, head and neck, liver or kidney cancer. The DNA sequence follows: TGTGCCACCAGCAGGGAAGGTTATAGCAATCAGCCCCAGCATTTT. Protein translation: CATSREGYSNQPQHF.